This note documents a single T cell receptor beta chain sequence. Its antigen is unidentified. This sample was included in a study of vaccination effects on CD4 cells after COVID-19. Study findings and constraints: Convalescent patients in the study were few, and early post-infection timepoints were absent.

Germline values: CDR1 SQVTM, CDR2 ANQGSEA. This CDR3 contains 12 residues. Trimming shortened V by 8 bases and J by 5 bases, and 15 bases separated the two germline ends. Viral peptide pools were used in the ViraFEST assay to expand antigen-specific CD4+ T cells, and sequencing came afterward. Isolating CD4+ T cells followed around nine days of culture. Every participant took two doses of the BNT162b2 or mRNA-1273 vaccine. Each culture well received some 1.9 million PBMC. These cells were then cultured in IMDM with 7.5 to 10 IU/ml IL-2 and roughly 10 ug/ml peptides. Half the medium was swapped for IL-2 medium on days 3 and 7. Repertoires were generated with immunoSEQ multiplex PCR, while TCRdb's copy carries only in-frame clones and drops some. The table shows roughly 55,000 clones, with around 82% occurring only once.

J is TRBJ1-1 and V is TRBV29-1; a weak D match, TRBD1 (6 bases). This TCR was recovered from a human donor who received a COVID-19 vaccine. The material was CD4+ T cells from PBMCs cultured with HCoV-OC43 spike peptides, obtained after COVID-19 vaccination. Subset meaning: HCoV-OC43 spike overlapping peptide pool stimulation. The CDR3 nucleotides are TGCAGCCTCGACAGGCATGGAACTGAAGCTTTCTTT. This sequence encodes CSLDRHGTEAFF.